Listed below are T cell receptor beta chains from one sample, sequenced in a study of T cell changes during pregnancy in multiple sclerosis. The repertoire was sequenced with immunoSEQ multiplex PCR; TCRdb's copy has only in-frame clones and lacks some. The data show about 69,000 clones, less than 90% seen once. The input for sequencing was peripheral blood, taken before pregnancy. The source of these receptors is a female donor with multiple sclerosis, enrolled in a pregnancy study. The CDR3 runs from the conserved cysteine through the conserved F or W.

V	J	CDR3
TRBV7-8	TRBJ2-1	CASSMVAVYNEQFF
TRBV7-8	TRBJ2-5	CASSPRGPSGTQYF
TRBV9	TRBJ2-1	CASSPQGNEQFF
TRBV4-2	TRBJ1-4	CASSSGWREKLFF
TRBV5-1	TRBJ1-5	CASSLGDRDYQPQHF
TRBV13	TRBJ1-4	CASSSTSTLSGKLFF
TRBV6-1	TRBJ1-3	CASLRTEGNTIYF
TRBV6-5	TRBJ1-4	CASSRGQGNEKLFF
TRBV9	TRBJ1-2	CASSVEVRGGSIGYTF
TRBV29-1	TRBJ2-1	CSVQGTSEQFF
TRBV7-9	TRBJ1-5	CASSLQGNQPQHF
TRBV21-1	TRBJ2-6	CASSCHTRNSGANVLTF
TRBV6-5	TRBJ1-5	CASSLQGAHQPQHF
TRBV10-1	TRBJ2-2	CASSRPSPQGTGELFF
TRBV5-6	-	CASSGGTGVIYEQYF
TRBV6-5	TRBJ1-4	CASSLLPTNEKLFF
TRBV7-8	TRBJ2-7	CASSLAYLRDEQYF
TRBV19	TRBJ1-1	CARRAGGEAFF
TRBV5-4	TRBJ1-1	CASSRSTGENGGAFF
TRBV2	TRBJ1-5	CASRQGLGNQPQHF
TRBV27	TRBJ2-3	CATSTGGGTDTQYF
TRBV14	TRBJ1-1	CASSTRQGGNTEAFF
TRBV2	TRBJ1-1	CASSQQGVNTEAFF
TRBV19	TRBJ2-1	CASSLAPPGQGYNEQFF
TRBV5-1	TRBJ2-3	CASSGGTSGYTDTQYF
TRBV15	TRBJ1-2	CATSREERGGYTF
TRBV7-2	TRBJ1-5	CASSLRGYSNQPQHF
TRBV9	TRBJ2-3	CASSVEAGRGSF